The clone carrying this TCR beta chain was counted a few times. As yet, its antigen is unknown. Together with thyroid ultrasound, orbital computed tomography, serum thyroxine and TRAb, clinical symptoms were used for diagnoses. PBMCs came from 7.5 to 10 ml fresh peripheral blood. This entry belongs to a study of T cells in Graves' hyperthyroidism and ophthalmopathy. Study-level findings and limits: Clonotypes that were expanded in thyroid above 0.001 mostly appeared in blood too.

The investigators amplified TCR beta CDR3 regions from RNA transcripts. HTBI primers were employed in a first-round RT-PCR of the TCR CDR3. TCRdb re-called the multiplex PCR reads with MiXCR, one entry per CDR3 protein. This table has about 600,000 distinct CDR3 sequences, roughly 15% appearing once. The clonotype originates from a woman between 35 and 50 years old with Graves' ophthalmopathy. Sequencing was performed on blood.

CDR3 region: CASSQADREQYF. The CDR3 region has the DNA TGTGCCAGCAGCCAAGCGGACCGCGAGCAGTACTTC. The chain links TRBV3-1 to TRBJ2-7; D uncertain. Germline V gene sequence: CDR1 LGHDT, CDR2 YNNKEL (reference sequence). The CDR3 has 12 amino acids. The V and J ends lost 1 base and 6 bases respectively, with 7 bases between them.